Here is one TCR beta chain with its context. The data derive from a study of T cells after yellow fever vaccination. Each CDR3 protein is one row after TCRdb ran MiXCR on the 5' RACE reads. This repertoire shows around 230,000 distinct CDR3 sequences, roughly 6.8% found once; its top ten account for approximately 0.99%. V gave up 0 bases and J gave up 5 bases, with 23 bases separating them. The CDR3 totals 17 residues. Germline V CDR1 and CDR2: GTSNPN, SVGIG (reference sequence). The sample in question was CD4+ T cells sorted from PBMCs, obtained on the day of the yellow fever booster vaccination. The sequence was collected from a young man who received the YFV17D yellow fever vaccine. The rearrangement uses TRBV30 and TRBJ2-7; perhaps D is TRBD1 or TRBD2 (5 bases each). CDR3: CAWSVRSSGPFQDEQYF. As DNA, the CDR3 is TGTGCCTGGAGTGTACGTAGCTCGGGACCGTTTCAGGACGAGCAGTACTTC.